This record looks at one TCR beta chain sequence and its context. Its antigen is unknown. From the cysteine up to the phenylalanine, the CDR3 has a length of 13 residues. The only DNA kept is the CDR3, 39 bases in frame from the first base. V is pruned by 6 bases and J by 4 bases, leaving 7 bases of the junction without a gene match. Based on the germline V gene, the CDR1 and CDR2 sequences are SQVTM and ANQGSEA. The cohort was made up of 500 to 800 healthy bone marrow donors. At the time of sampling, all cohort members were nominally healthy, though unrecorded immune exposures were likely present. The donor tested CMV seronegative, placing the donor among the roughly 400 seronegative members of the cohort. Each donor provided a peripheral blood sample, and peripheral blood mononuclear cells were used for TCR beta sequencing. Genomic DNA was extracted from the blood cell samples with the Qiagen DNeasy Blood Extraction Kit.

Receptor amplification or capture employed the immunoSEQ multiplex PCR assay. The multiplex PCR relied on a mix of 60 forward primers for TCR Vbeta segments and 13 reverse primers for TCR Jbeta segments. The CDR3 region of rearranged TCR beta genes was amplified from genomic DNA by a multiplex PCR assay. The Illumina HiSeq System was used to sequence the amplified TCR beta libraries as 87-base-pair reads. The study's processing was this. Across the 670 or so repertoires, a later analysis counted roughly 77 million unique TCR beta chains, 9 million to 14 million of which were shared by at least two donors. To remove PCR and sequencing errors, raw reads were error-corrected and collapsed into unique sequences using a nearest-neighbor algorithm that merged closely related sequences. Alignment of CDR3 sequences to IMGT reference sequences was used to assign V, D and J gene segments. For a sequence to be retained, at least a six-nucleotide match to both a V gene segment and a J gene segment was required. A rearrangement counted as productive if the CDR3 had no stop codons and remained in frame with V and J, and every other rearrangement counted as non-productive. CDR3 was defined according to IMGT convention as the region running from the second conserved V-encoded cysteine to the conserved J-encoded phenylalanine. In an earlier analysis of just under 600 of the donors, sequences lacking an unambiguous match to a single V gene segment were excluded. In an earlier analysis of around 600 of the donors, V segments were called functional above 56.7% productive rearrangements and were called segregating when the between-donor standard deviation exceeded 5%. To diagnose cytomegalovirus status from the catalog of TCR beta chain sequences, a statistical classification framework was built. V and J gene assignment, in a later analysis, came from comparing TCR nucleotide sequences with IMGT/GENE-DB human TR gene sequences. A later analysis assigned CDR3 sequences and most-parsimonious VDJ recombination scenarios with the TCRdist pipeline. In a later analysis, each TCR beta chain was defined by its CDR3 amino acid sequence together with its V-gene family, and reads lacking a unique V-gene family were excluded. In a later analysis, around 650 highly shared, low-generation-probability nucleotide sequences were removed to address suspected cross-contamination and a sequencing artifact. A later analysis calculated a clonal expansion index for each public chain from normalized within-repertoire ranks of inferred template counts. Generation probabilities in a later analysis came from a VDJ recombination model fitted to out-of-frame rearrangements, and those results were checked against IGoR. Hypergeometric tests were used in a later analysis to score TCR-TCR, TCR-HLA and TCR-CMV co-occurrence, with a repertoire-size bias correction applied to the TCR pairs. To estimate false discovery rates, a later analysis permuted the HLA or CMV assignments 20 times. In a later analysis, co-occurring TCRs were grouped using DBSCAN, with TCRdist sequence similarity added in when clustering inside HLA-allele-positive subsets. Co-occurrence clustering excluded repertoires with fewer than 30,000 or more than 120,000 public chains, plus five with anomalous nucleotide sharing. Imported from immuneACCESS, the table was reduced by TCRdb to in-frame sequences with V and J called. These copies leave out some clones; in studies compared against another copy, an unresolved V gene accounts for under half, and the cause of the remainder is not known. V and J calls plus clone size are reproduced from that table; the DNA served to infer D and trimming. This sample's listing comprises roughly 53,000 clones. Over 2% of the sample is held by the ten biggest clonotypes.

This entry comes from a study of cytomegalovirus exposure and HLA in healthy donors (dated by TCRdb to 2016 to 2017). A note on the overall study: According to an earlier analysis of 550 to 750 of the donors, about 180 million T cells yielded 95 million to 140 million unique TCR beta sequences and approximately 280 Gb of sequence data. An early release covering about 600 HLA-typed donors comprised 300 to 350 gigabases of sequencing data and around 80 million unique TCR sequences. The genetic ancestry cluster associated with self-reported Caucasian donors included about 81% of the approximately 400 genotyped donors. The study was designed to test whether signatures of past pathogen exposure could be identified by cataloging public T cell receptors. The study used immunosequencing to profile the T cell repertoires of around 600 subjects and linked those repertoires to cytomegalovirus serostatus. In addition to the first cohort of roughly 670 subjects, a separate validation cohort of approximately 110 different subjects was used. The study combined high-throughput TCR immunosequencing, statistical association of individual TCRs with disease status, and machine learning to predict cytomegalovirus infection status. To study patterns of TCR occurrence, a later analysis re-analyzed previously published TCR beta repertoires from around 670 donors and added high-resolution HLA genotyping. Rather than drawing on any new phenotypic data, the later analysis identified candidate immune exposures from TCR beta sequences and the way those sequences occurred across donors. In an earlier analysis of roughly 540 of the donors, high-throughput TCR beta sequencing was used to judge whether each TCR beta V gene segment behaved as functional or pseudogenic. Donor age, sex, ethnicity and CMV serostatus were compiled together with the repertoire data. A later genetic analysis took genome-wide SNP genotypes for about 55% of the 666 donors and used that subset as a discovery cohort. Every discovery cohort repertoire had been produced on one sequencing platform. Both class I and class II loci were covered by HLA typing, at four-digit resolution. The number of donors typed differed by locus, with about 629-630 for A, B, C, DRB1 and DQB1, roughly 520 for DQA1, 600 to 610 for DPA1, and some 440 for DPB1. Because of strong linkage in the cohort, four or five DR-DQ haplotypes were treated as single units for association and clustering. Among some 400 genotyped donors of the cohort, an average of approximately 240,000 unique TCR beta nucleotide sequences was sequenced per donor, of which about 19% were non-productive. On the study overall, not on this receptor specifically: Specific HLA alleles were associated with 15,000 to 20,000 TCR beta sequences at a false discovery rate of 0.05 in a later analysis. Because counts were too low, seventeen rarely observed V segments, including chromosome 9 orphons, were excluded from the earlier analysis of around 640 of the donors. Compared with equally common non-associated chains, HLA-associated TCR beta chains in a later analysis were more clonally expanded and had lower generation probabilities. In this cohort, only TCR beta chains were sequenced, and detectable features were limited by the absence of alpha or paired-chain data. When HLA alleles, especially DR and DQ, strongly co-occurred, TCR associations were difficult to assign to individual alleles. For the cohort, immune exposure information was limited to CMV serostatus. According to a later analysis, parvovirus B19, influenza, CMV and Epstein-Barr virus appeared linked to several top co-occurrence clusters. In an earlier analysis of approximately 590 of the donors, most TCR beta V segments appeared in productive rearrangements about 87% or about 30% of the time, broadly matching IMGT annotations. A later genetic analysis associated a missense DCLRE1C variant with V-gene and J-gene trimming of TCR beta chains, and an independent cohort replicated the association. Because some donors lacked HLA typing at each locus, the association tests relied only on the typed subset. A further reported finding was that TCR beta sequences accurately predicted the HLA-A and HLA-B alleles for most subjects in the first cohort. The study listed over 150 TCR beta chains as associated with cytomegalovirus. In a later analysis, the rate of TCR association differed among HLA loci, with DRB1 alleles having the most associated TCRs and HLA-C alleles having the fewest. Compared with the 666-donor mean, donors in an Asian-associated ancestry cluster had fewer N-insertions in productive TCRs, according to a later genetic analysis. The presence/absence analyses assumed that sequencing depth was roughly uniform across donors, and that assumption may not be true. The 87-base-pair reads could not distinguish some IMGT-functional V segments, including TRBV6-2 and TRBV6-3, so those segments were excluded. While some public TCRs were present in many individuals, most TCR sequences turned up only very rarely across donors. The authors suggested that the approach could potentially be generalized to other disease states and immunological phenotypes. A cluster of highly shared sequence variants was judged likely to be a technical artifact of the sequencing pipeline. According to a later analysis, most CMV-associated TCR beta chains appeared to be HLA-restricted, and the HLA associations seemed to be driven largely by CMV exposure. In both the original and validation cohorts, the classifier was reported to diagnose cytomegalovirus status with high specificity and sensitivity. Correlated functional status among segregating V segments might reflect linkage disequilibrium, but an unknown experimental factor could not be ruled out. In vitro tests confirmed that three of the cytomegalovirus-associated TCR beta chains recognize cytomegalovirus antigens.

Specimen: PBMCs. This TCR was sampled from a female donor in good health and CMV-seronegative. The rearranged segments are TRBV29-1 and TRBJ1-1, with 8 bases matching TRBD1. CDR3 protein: CSVVRGLSTEAFF. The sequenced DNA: TGCAGCGTGGTCAGGGGGCTTAGCACTGAAGCTTTCTTT.